Below, 4 T cell receptor beta chains from the same sample are listed, as sequenced in a study of blood T cell repertoires in COVID-19. Method: immunoSEQ multiplex PCR; TCRdb's copy keeps in-frame clones and lacks some. In the table there are around 120,000 clones, roughly 90% of which are singletons. The sample comprised peripheral blood. Every receptor here comes from a man in his fifties or sixties with acute or convalescent COVID-19.

The chain joins TRBV30 to TRBJ1-6; 9 nucleotides agree with TRBD1. CDR1 is GTSNPN, CDR2 SVGIG, per germline (reference sequence). J gave up 7 bases and V 3 bases, and 4 bases lay outside the gene matches. The CDR3 consists of 14 residues. The CDR3 bases are TGTGCCTGGAGCGAGGGACAGGGAAATTCACCCCTCCACTTT. It yields the protein CAWSEGQGNSPLHF.

V gene TRBV5-1 combines with J gene TRBJ1-3; a weak D match, TRBD1 (6 bases). Germline V CDR1 and CDR2: SGHRS, YFSETQ. This CDR3 has 14 amino acids. Trimming pared 4 bases from V and 3 bases from J, leaving 11 bases between. CDR3 amino acids: CASSMGAGGNTIYF. CDR3 coding DNA: TGCGCCAGCAGCATGGGGGCTGGTGGAAACACCATATATTTT.

The genes are TRBV4-2 and TRBJ2-5, with no clear D. The CDR3 is 15 residues long. The V end lost 2 bases, the J end lost 2 bases, and 12 bases lay between the germline ends. CDR1 is LGHNA, CDR2 YNFKEQ, per germline. This CDR3 reads CASSQSVAVQETQYF. The CDR3 bases are TGTGCCAGCAGCCAATCGGTGGCGGTTCAAGAGACCCAGTACTTC.

This clone has just a few counts. The chain recombines TRBV9 with TRBJ2-2, with D possibly matching TRBD2 (5 bases). The CDR3 covers 16 residues. CDR1 is SGDLS, CDR2 YYNGEE, per germline. Trimming removed 0 bases from V and 2 bases from J, with 11 bases in between. The CDR3 sequence is CASSVGSGINTGELFF. Here the CDR3 DNA reads TGTGCCAGCAGCGTAGGCAGCGGTATAAACACCGGGGAGCTGTTTTTT.